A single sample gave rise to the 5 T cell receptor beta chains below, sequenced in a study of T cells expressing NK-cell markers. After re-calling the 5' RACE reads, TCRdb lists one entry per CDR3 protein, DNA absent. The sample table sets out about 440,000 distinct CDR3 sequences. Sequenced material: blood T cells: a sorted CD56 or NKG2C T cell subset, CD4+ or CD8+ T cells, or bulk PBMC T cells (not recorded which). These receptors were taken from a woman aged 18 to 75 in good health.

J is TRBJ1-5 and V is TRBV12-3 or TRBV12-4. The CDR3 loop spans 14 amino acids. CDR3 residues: CASSSLGFFQPQHF.

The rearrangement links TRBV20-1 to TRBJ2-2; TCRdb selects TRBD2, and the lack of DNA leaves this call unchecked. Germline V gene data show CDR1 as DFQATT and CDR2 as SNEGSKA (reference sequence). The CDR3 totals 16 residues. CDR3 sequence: CSAPQSGSAYAGELFF.

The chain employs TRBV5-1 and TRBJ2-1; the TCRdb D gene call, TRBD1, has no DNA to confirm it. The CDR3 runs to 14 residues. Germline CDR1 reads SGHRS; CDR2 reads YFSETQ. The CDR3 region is CASRRGTNYNEQFF.

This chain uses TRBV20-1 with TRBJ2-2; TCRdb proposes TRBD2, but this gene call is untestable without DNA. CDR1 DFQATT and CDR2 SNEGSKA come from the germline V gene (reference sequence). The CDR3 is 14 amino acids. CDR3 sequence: CSARASGGTGELFF.

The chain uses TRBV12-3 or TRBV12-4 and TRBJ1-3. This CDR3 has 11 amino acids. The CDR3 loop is CASTGGNTIYF.